What follows is one TCR beta chain and its context. What this receptor recognizes is not known. No much larger clone is present one base from it, and per-base qualities are unavailable. This sample is part of a study of blood T cell repertoires in COVID-19 (dated by TCRdb to between 2020 and 2021). For the wider study: Samples covering the acute and convalescent phases of COVID-19 were provided by collaborators in the United States, Italy and Spain. The prospective study material was composed of cDNA or gDNA derived from T cells, B-cell-depleted T cells, or PBMCs. The dataset comprised deeply sampled blood TCRbeta repertoires from subjects exposed to, actively infected with, or recovered from COVID-19. A freely available public database, intended as a resource for researchers studying the immune response to SARS-CoV-2, is where the repertoires were released. Samples came from the ongoing ImmuneRACE study (first 160 participants) plus 1,254 subjects from 6 global collaborators. Nearly every sample came with metadata listing a de-identified subject ID, COVID-19 status, age in years and sex. Where HLA class I and class II types were available, the types were taken from metadata supplied by the sample provider, not from assay-based typing. Results and caveats for the whole study, not just this receptor: Clinical and demographic metadata were provided uncurated, with the amount varying by source and participant.

There are 13 amino acids in the CDR3, from cysteine to phenylalanine inclusive. The retained sequence is limited to the CDR3, 39 bases, with the frame set at the first base. Taken from the germline V gene, the CDR1 and CDR2 loops are SGHRS and YFSETQ. A distance of 12 bases separates the germline ends of V and J, which lose 5 bases and 3 bases respectively. The immunoSEQ Assay, a bias-controlled multiplex PCR, was used to amplify TCRbeta CDR3 regions from genomic DNA. Under the source paper's analysis protocol: Nucleated cell counts per sample were estimated from amplification of reference gene primers within the assay. To quantify the absolute abundance of each unique TCRbeta CDR3 rearrangement, sequence reads were collapsed and filtered. Productive Simpson clonality was computed per sample as the square root of Simpson's diversity index over productive rearrangements. As stored in TCRdb, this immuneACCESS dataset retains in-frame rearrangements with V and J assigned. A fraction of the clones does not appear; measured against another copy, unresolved V genes explain less than half of the discrepancy, and the remainder lacks a known reason. The D gene and trimming were derived from the DNA, and the V and J assignments and clone size from that table. This sample has 300,000 to 450,000 clones in its table, and around nine tenths of those were observed once. The leading ten clones occupy approximately 4.1% of the sample.

At one collaborating source in Seattle, patients were enrolled during active infection and were followed longitudinally through the course of disease. Each collaborating institution followed its own protocols to collect whole blood in K2EDTA tubes. For TCRbeta analysis, collaborator samples were shipped as frozen whole blood, as isolated PBMCs, or as DNA extracted from either sample type. Sequences were obtained from peripheral blood. This receptor was identified in a woman aged 55-69 years with COVID-19, enrolled during active disease. In this chain, TRBV5-1 is recombined with TRBJ2-7; the D region possibly corresponds to TRBD1 (5 bases align). The DNA is TGCGCCAGCAGTTACCCCCAGGGCTACGAGCAGTACTTC. Translated, this gives CASSYPQGYEQYF.